A single sample is the source of the 13 T cell receptor beta chains below, sequenced in a study of blood T cell repertoires in COVID-19 (dated by TCRdb to between 2020 and 2021). Library preparation employed the immunoSEQ multiplex PCR assay. This immuneACCESS table, as held by TCRdb, lists in-frame sequences with V and J called but not all clones. Of the missing ones, under half trace to an unresolved V gene in checked studies; the others have no known cause. Recorded for this sample are approximately 30,000 clones; 90% of them occurred a single time. 1% of the sample comes from the top ten. The sample comprised peripheral blood. The source is an older man with active or convalescent COVID-19.

The rearrangement joins TRBV7-3 to TRBJ2-5; D might be TRBD2 (5 bases). Trimming shortened V by 5 bases and J by 5 bases, and 15 bases separated the two germline ends. CDR1 is SGHTA, CDR2 FQGTGA, per germline. The CDR3 runs to 14 residues. This CDR3 reads CASSPSGSGETQYF. CDR3 DNA: TGTGCCAGCAGCCCGTCGGGATCCGGGGAGACCCAGTACTTC.

The chain carries TRBV19 and TRBJ1-1; maybe TRBD1 (5 bases). Germline lookup yields CDR1 LNHDA and CDR2 SQIVND (reference sequence). This CDR3 comprises 14 residues. V was shortened by 1 base and J by 1 base, with 7 bases between the two germline ends. CDR3 DNA: TGTGCCAGTAGTATAGGGGGCAGGAACACTGAAGCTTTCTTT. Its protein is CASSIGGRNTEAFF.

This chain links TRBV4-2 with TRBJ1-2, with 8 bases matching TRBD1. Germline-derived CDR1 and CDR2 are LGHNA and YNFKEQ. CDR3 size: 14 residues. The ends lost 4 bases at V and 3 bases at J; junction bases unmatched: 4. The CDR3 bases are TGTGCCAGCAGCCCTCGGACAGGGCACTATGGCTACACCTTC. Protein: CASSPRTGHYGYTF.

The V and J genes are TRBV6-2 or TRBV6-3 and TRBJ1-1; 9 nucleotides match TRBD1. Germline CDR1 MNHEY, CDR2 SVGEGT. CDR3 length equals 14 residues. Trimming removed 6 bases from V and 5 bases from J; junction bases left unmatched: 7. In DNA, the CDR3 is TGTGCCAGCAGCCGACGACAGGGGGGGACTGAAGCTTTCTTT. Its translation: CASSRRQGGTEAFF.

This sequence joins TRBV28 and TRBJ1-5; possible D gene TRBD1, 5 bases. Germline assignment: CDR1 MDHEN and CDR2 SYDVKM. This CDR3 has 13 amino acids. V lost 8 bases to trimming and J lost 5 bases, with 13 bases between them. The CDR3 nucleotides read TGTGCCAGCTTACGGGCAGGGCATCAGCCCCAGCATTTT. Protein: CASLRAGHQPQHF.

This clone has a handful of counts. The chain couples TRBV7-9 to TRBJ2-3; D possibly corresponds to TRBD1 (6 bases). CDR1 is SEHNR, CDR2 FQNEAQ, per germline (reference sequence). The germline V and J ends were trimmed by 3 bases and 4 bases, with 8 bases remaining between them. CDR3 length: 13 amino acids. CDR3: CASSFSGADTQYF. In nucleotides, the CDR3 is TGTGCCAGCAGCTTTTCAGGGGCAGATACGCAGTATTTT.

The rearrangement links TRBV2 to TRBJ2-1; 9 nucleotides match TRBD2. Germline V CDR1 and CDR2: SNHLY, FYNNEI. This CDR3 has 14 amino acids. The V and J ends lost 8 bases and 6 bases, in that order; junction bases with no gene match: 8. This CDR3 reads CASHWTSVFNEQFF. CDR3 bases: TGTGCCAGCCATTGGACTAGCGTCTTCAATGAGCAGTTCTTC.

V and J are TRBV7-3 and TRBJ1-1, with 10 bases lining up with TRBD1. After removal of 5 bases from V and 4 bases from J, the junction contained 7 bases not matched to a gene. Germline V CDR1 and CDR2: SGHTA, FQGTGA. The CDR3 loop spans 15 amino acids. Here the CDR3 reads CASSLGQGVGTEAFF. CDR3 coding DNA: TGTGCCAGCAGCCTCGGACAGGGGGTCGGCACTGAAGCTTTCTTT. Based on the CDR3 plus reference TRBV7-3 and TRBJ1-1, the full variable domain is GAGVSQTPSNKVTEKGKYVELRCDPISGHTALYWYRQSLGQGPEFLIYFQGTGAADDSGLPNDRFFAVRPEGSVSTLKIQRTERGDSAVYLCASSLGQGVGTEAFFGQGTRLTVV.

Details on this clone: This specimen includes other DNA sequences encoding the same CDR3. V gene TRBV11-2 combines with J gene TRBJ2-1; 10 positions match TRBD2. The CDR3 contains 14 residues. Losses at the gene ends were 5 bases for V and 8 bases for J; bases not matched to a gene: 6. CDR1 is SGHAT and CDR2 is FQNNGV in the germline V gene. CDR3 loop: CASSLPAGGDEQFF. The CDR3, as DNA: TGTGCCAGCAGCCTCCCAGCGGGGGGGGATGAGCAGTTCTTC.

This chain links TRBV21-1 with TRBJ1-3. TRBV21-1 represents a pseudogene. CDR3 size: 16 residues. CDR3: CASSKVPSNSGNTIYF. The CDR3 DNA reads as TGTGCCAGCAGCAAAGTGCCGAGCAACTCTGGAAACACCATATATTTT.

The chain uses TRBV9 and TRBJ2-1, with D unclear. V was shortened by 0 bases and J by 8 bases, with 12 bases between the two germline ends. The CDR3 runs to 14 residues. Germline V lookup: CDR1 SGDLS, CDR2 YYNGEE. The CDR3 coding sequence is TGTGCCAGCAGCGTAGATGATAGAGGCGATGAGCAGTTCTTC. Its translation: CASSVDDRGDEQFF. Full variable domain (remainder filled in from reference TRBV9 and TRBJ2-1): DSGVTQTPKHLITATGQRVTLRCSPRSGDLSVYWYQQSLDQGLQFLIQYYNGEERAKGNILERFSAQQFPDLHSELNLSSLELGDSALYFCASSVDDRGDEQFFGPGTRLTVL.

This chain uses TRBV6-2 or TRBV6-3 with TRBJ1-1; no reliable D call. CDR3 length: 13 residues. Per the germline V gene, CDR1 is MNHEY and CDR2 is SVGEGT. V gave up 5 bases and J gave up 7 bases, with 14 bases separating them. CDR3 protein: CASSPRQVGEAFF. CDR3 nucleotide sequence: TGTGCCAGCAGTCCCCGGCAGGTCGGTGAAGCTTTCTTT.

The chain uses TRBV5-1 and TRBJ1-1; D gene unclear. Germline CDR1 reads SGHRS; CDR2 reads YFSETQ. Trimming left V 2 bases short and J 1 base short, with 12 bases between. This CDR3 spans 15 amino acids. The CDR3 region is CASSFGEPANTEAFF. The CDR3 coding sequence is TGCGCCAGCAGCTTTGGGGAGCCGGCGAACACTGAAGCTTTCTTT.